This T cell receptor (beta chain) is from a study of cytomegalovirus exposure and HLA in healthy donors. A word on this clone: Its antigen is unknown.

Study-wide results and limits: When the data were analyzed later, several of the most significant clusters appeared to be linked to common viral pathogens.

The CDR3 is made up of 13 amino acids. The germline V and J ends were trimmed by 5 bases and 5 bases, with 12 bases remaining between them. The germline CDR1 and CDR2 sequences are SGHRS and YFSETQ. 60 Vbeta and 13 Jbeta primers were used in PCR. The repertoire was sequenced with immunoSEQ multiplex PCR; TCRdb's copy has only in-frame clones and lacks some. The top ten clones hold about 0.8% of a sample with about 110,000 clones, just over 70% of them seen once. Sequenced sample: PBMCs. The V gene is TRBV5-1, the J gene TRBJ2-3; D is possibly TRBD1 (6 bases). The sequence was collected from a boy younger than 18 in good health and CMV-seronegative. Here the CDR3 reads CASRAGVVDTQYF. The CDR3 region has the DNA TGCGCCAGCAGGGCAGGGGTGGTAGATACGCAGTATTTT.